This T cell receptor beta chain was identified during a study of cytomegalovirus exposure and HLA in healthy donors. The PCR employed 60 Vbeta primers together with 13 Jbeta primers. Only in-frame clones appear in the TCRdb table, and some are missing; sequencing was by immunoSEQ multiplex PCR. This sample's table has under 200,000 clones. The CDR3 totals 11 residues. Germline V lookup: CDR1 MGHDK, CDR2 SYGVNS. Germline trimming cut 6 bases from V and 14 bases from J; bases unmatched to any gene: 8. The sequence came from a woman under 30 in good health and CMV-seropositive. The rearrangement links TRBV25-1 to TRBJ2-5, with TRBD2 matching over 8 bases. Specimen: PBMCs. The CDR3 reads CASRDREGLYF. The CDR3 nucleotides are TGTGCCAGCAGAGACCGGGAGGGCCTTTACTTC.